Listed below are T cell receptor beta chains from one sample, sequenced in a study of cytomegalovirus exposure and HLA in healthy donors. Sequenced by immunoSEQ multiplex PCR; TCRdb stores in-frame clones only, minus some. Seen in this sample are about 140,000 clones; the ten most common clones hold 0.8% to 1%. Sequences were obtained from PBMCs. The source of these receptors is a male donor in good health and CMV-seronegative. Each CDR3 is given with its conserved first and last residue.

v_gene: TRBV30
CDR3aa: CAWSGSRGVTDTQYF

v_gene: TRBV2
CDR3aa: CASSEAGTAYGYTF

v_gene: TRBV2
CDR3aa: CASSPTNGQGGTGELFF

v_gene: TRBV30
CDR3aa: CAWSLSLMGGRWGEQYF

v_gene: TRBV27
CDR3aa: CASSPTGLREQYF

v_gene: TRBV18
CDR3aa: CASSSRQSGANVLTF

v_gene: TRBV11-3
CDR3aa: CASSTRQGAEAFF

v_gene: TRBV2
CDR3aa: CASSGPRDRVQETQYF

v_gene: TRBV6-5
CDR3aa: CASTSLGQENEQFF

v_gene: TRBV5-1
CDR3aa: CASSNDRVYTEAFF

v_gene: TRBV25-1
CDR3aa: CASSPLSGTISNEQFF

v_gene: TRBV18
CDR3aa: CASSQTGDRGQFF

v_gene: TRBV19
CDR3aa: CASSILDRATGNTIYF

v_gene: TRBV25-1
CDR3aa: CASSEYGDYEQYF

v_gene: TRBV11-3
CDR3aa: CASSLAYRGTSNQPQHF

v_gene: TRBV29-1
CDR3aa: CSVVGGTTEAFF

v_gene: TRBV5-6
CDR3aa: CASNTGSVKEAFF

v_gene: TRBV6-6
CDR3aa: CASDPRGQGPNQPQHF

v_gene: TRBV4-1
CDR3aa: CASRGLLKGTEAFF

v_gene: TRBV7-3
CDR3aa: CASSLTGSGGPTGELFF

v_gene: TRBV30
CDR3aa: CAWSDSVYGYTF

v_gene: TRBV6-1
CDR3aa: CASSVLSRGQRAYEQYF

v_gene: TRBV6-5
CDR3aa: CASTGQETQYF

v_gene: TRBV6-1
CDR3aa: CASRVAGENEQYF

v_gene: TRBV6-5
CDR3aa: CASSYSRGYTIYF

v_gene: TRBV29-1
CDR3aa: CSVGGQKNTEAFF

v_gene: TRBV27
CDR3aa: CASSLDTSNTEAFF

v_gene: TRBV7-9
CDR3aa: CASSPREVGQGNEKLFF

v_gene: TRBV5-1
CDR3aa: CASSLDTGEKLFF

v_gene: TRBV6-1
CDR3aa: CASSGGQGAFHNSPLHF

v_gene: TRBV7-9
CDR3aa: CAILGQGQGNTEAFF

v_gene: TRBV19
CDR3aa: CASRTTGLAGELFF

v_gene: TRBV6-1
CDR3aa: CASSVSVTQGATDTQYF

v_gene: TRBV30
CDR3aa: CAWSGSGYEQYF

v_gene: TRBV5-6
CDR3aa: CASSLGNAGLNTGELFF

v_gene: TRBV7-9
CDR3aa: CASSSNSGSSEETQYF

v_gene: TRBV5-1
CDR3aa: CASRLGAITDTQYF

v_gene: TRBV7-6
CDR3aa: CASSLEPRQYVFEQYF

v_gene: TRBV15
CDR3aa: CATSRVGGEGEQYF

v_gene: TRBV7-6
CDR3aa: CASSLSTSGRNEQFF

v_gene: TRBV7-9
CDR3aa: CASSYLSPPEAFF

v_gene: TRBV2
CDR3aa: CASRGLALETQYF

v_gene: TRBV18
CDR3aa: CASSYVRNTEAFF

v_gene: TRBV30
CDR3aa: CAWGIGPRSYGYTF

v_gene: TRBV29-1
CDR3aa: CSALGRTNTGELFF

v_gene: TRBV6-5
CDR3aa: CASSYGGEAFF

v_gene: TRBV5-1
CDR3aa: CASSAGLAGYNEQFF

v_gene: TRBV30
CDR3aa: CAWREGASEAFF

v_gene: TRBV27
CDR3aa: CASSPHRKDYGYTF

v_gene: TRBV6-1
CDR3aa: CASSGGDSTTYGYTF

v_gene: TRBV5-1
CDR3aa: CASSLGGINTGELFF

v_gene: TRBV2
CDR3aa: CASSRTSGKDTQYF

v_gene: TRBV27
CDR3aa: CASSLGFAGWETQYF

v_gene: TRBV7-9
CDR3aa: CASRTGNNEQFF

v_gene: TRBV10-3
CDR3aa: CAISSSQGVDGYTF

v_gene: TRBV21-1
CDR3aa: CASSKARRGRTEAFF

v_gene: TRBV19
CDR3aa: CASTLEGGFKPAQHF

v_gene: TRBV15
CDR3aa: CATSRGVGSGDGETQYF